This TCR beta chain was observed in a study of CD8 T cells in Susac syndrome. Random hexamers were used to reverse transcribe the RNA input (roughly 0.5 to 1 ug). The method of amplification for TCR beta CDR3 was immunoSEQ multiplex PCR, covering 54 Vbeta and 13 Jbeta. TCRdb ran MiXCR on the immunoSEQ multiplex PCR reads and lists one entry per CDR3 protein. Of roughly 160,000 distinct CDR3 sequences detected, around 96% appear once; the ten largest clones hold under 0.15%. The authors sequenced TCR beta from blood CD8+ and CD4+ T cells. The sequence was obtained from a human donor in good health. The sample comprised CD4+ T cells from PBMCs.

The CDR3 spells CASSPTVGSDTQYF. The CDR3, as DNA: TGTGCCAGCAGCCCTACGGTTGGATCAGATACGCAGTATTTT. The chain is built from TRBV12-3 or TRBV12-4 and TRBJ2-3; D is uncertain. There are 14 residues in the CDR3. Trimming left V 6 bases short and J 4 bases short, with 14 bases between.